What follows are 17 T cell receptor delta chains derived from one specimen sequenced in a study of in vitro expanded adult blood gammadelta T cells. TCRdb repeated clone calling on the 5' RACE reads with CATT. The data show roughly 700 delta-chain clones, about 40% seen once. What these receptors recognize is not known. The treatment denotes: AbnobaViscum Pini, a non-fermented European mistletoe (Viscum album, pine host) extract drug, roughly 1,000 ug/mL. After expansion, live CD3+ TCRgammadelta+ Vgamma9+ Vdelta2+ T cells were sorted by FACS. AbnobaViscum P at 800 to 1,000 ug/mL was applied to PBMC for one day, followed by three washes. Expansion lasted about 14 days, and IL-2 was replenished every 3 to 4 days. The sequencing here drew on gamma-delta T cells from peripheral blood expanded in culture, taken from an in vitro culture stimulated with Abnoba P. The source of these receptors is an adult in good health.

Turning to this clone: This clone may be a read error of a much larger clone one base away. The identical CDR3 is also encoded by other nucleotide sequences in the sample. This chain joins TRDV2 and TRDJ1; 12 nucleotides line up with TRDD3. The germline gives CDR1 GEAIGNYY, CDR2 EKD. The CDR3 totals 18 residues. The CDR3 DNA sequence: TGTGCCTGTGACTCCGTGCTGGGGGATACGTCGTACACTGATAAACTCATCTTT. This codes for CACDSVLGDTSYTDKLIF.

This clone showed up just a few times. Given a far larger clone just one base away, this is likely a sequencing read error. The sample carries other DNA sequences with the same CDR3. This chain connects TRDV2 to TRDJ1, with 10 bases identical to TRDD3. This CDR3 region has 18 residues. J lost 6 bases, V lost 0 bases, and 15 bases had no gene match. Germline V gene data show CDR1 as GEAIGNYY and CDR2 as EKD. As DNA, the CDR3 is TGTGCCTGTGACACCGTTTCCCCGCTTACTGGGGGATTCCATAAACTCATCTTT. Its protein is CACDTVSPLTGGFHKLIF.

Details on this clone: The junction does not match germline at one end; this may be a read error. Other DNA sequences in the same sample also yield this CDR3. The V call is TRDV2, the J call TRDJ1; TRDD3 matches at 7 bases. Germline CDR1 GEAIGNYY, CDR2 EKD. The CDR3 contains 17 residues. CDR3 region: CACDALGVSPNTDKLIF. The DNA of the CDR3 is TGTGCATGTGACGCCCTGGGGGTTAGCCCTAACACCGATAAACTCATCTTT.

This clone rates as large. Other DNA variants within this sample encode the same CDR3. The CDR3 region has the DNA TGTGCCTGTGACACACTGGGGGATCGATCCGATAAACTCATCTTT. It encodes CACDTLGDRSDKLIF. This chain links TRDV2 with TRDJ1, with 10 bases lining up with TRDD3. CDR1 is GEAIGNYY and CDR2 is EKD in the germline V gene. The junction had 4 bases not matched to a gene; V was cut back by 1 base and J by 3 bases. This CDR3 contains 15 residues.

In this sample, this clone turned up a few times. Given a much more abundant clone one base away, this may be a read error. The same CDR3 is also encoded by other DNA sequences in this sample. The genes are TRDV2 and TRDJ1, with 10 bases lining up with TRDD3. The CDR3 covers 15 residues. Germline values: CDR1 GEAIGNYY, CDR2 EKD. The V gene end was trimmed by 1 base and the J gene end by 5 bases; junction bases not matched to a gene: 6. As DNA, the CDR3 is TGTGCCTGTGACACACTGGGGGATCGATCTGATAAACTCATCTTT. As protein: CACDTLGDRSDKLIF.

Comments on this clone: A read error likely explains this, since a far larger clone differs by one base. In the same sample, other DNA sequences code for this CDR3. J is TRDJ1 and V is TRDV2; TRDD3 is a possible D gene (6 bases). Between the trimmed V and J ends, which lost 6 bases and 3 bases, there was a span of 19 bases. Germline V lookup: CDR1 GEAIGNYY, CDR2 EKD. The CDR3 totals 15 residues. CDR3: CACFDLGTEPDKLIF. Written as DNA, the CDR3 is TGTGCCTGTTTTGACCTGGGGACAGAGCCCGATAAACTCATCTTT.

Concerning this clone: TCRdb assigns this DNA the protein of a much larger clone, which departs from its translation at residue 10; this likely reflects a read error, and the protein shown comes from translating the DNA. The chain is built from TRDV2 and TRDJ1; a weak D match, TRDD2 (5 bases). The V end was cut by 3 bases, the J end by 8 bases, with 18 bases between. This CDR3 spans 14 amino acids. CDR1 is GEAIGNYY and CDR2 is EKD in the germline V gene. The CDR3 region is CACDPLRGTEKLIF. CDR3 sequence (DNA): TGTGCCTGTGACCCCCTTCGGGGTACGGAAAAACTCATCTTT.

A remark on this clone: This may stem from a read error, because a much larger clone lies one nucleotide away. The rearrangement uses TRDV2 and TRDJ1, with 9 bases matching TRDD3. Germline lookup yields CDR1 GEAIGNYY and CDR2 EKD. With 2 bases clipped from V and 1 base from J, the junction kept 22 bases outside the gene matches. CDR3 length: 21 amino acids. This chain's CDR3 is CACDRIIVLGEHAGITDKLIF. CDR3 in DNA: TGTGCCTGTGACAGGATCATAGTACTGGGGGAACACGCGGGGATCACCGATAAACTCATCTTT.

By its share, this clone is large. This chain joins TRDV2 and TRDJ3, with D uncertain. The V gene's germline CDR1 is GEAIGNYY and CDR2 EKD. Trimming removed 3 bases from V and 0 bases from J, with 11 bases in between. The CDR3 has 17 residues. CDR3 loop: CACDPPGTSWDTRQMFF. CDR3 nucleotide sequence: TGTGCCTGTGACCCTCCCGGGACCTCCTGGGACACCCGACAGATGTTTTTC.

In its sample, this clone is large. The chain couples TRDV2 to TRDJ1; 9 bases are a match to TRDD3. CDR1 and CDR2 (germline): GEAIGNYY, EKD. The CDR3 has 17 residues. V was clipped by 3 bases and J by 0 bases; unmatched bases: 10. The CDR3 DNA sequence: TGTGCCTGTGACCGACTCACTGGGGGACAGTACACCGATAAACTCATCTTT. Protein sequence: CACDRLTGGQYTDKLIF.

In this sample, this clone is large (0.1 to 1%). In the same sample, other DNA sequences code for this CDR3. The chain uses TRDV2 and TRDJ1, with 11 bases matching TRDD3. CDR1 GEAIGNYY and CDR2 EKD come from the germline V gene. This CDR3 is built from 17 residues. The trim removed 2 bases at V and 0 bases at J, leaving 7 bases unmatched. CDR3 residues: CACDNLGDTPYTDKLIF. CDR3 bases: TGTGCCTGTGACAACCTGGGGGATACTCCCTACACCGATAAACTCATCTTT.

About this clone itself: TCRdb pairs this DNA with a much larger clone's protein that differs at residue 11, likely a read error; the protein shown was translated from the DNA. CDR3 amino acids: CACDSLSHTDNLIF. CDR3 DNA: TGTGCCTGTGACTCCCTTTCCCACACCGATAATCTCATCTTT. This sequence joins TRDV2 and TRDJ1; D unclear. This CDR3 comprises 14 residues. CDR1 is GEAIGNYY, CDR2 EKD, per germline.

With regard to this clone: This may stem from a read error, because a much larger clone lies one nucleotide away. At the DNA level, this CDR3 is encoded by other sequences in the same sample as well. The chain employs TRDV2 and TRDJ1; possibly TRDD3 for D (6 bases). Trimming pared 0 bases from V and 5 bases from J, leaving 18 bases between. Germline lookup yields CDR1 GEAIGNYY and CDR2 EKD. The CDR3 sequence is 16 residues long. This CDR3 reads CACDTAERGTFDKLIF. CDR3 DNA: TGTGCCTGTGACACCGCCGAGCGGGGGACTTTTGATAAACTCATCTTT.

This clone occurred a few times. This likely came from a read error, as a far larger clone is one base away. The chain carries TRDV2 and TRDJ1; 9 bases are a match to TRDD3. Germline V lookup: CDR1 GEAIGNYY, CDR2 EKD. This CDR3 has 17 residues. J was trimmed by 4 bases and V by 0 bases; bases with no gene match: 11. The CDR3 reads CACDTVMGDNLRDKLIF. DNA of the CDR3: TGTGCCTGTGACACCGTTATGGGGGATAATTTACGCGATAAACTCATCTTT.

Details on this clone: This could be a read error, since a much larger clone is one nucleotide away. This CDR3 is also generated by other DNA sequences in the sample. The chain has TRDV2 and TRDJ1, with 11 bases identical to TRDD3. The CDR3 has 19 residues. Germline V gene lookup returns CDR1 GEAIGNYY and CDR2 EKD. CDR3 amino acids: CACDQIRWGIRADTDKLIF. CDR3 sequence (DNA): TGTGCCTGTGACCAAATACGATGGGGGATACGCGCAGACACTGATAAACTCATCTTT.

Regarding this clone: This may arise from a read error, as a much more abundant clone is one base away. The sample has other DNA sequences that encode this CDR3 too. The V call is TRDV2, the J call TRDJ1, with a tentative D call TRDD3 (5 bases). Germline V gene sequence: CDR1 GEAIGNYY, CDR2 EKD. The CDR3 spans 17 residues. The germline V and J ends were trimmed by 0 bases and 5 bases, with 21 bases remaining between them. CDR3 DNA sequence: TGTGCCTGTGACACCGTAAAGAAAGACCTGGGATCAGATAAACTCATCTTT. It encodes CACDTVKKDLGSDKLIF.

Remarks on this clone: A read error likely explains this, since a far larger clone differs by one base. The chain employs TRDV2 and TRDJ1; the match to TRDD3 covers 10 bases. Germline loops: CDR1 GEAIGNYY, CDR2 EKD. The ends lost 3 bases at V and 0 bases at J; junction bases unmatched: 9. The length of the CDR3 is 17 residues. The CDR3 bases are TGTGCCTGTGACCCACTTGCGACTGGGGGATACACCGATAAACTCATCTTT. This encodes CACDPLATGGYTDKLIF.